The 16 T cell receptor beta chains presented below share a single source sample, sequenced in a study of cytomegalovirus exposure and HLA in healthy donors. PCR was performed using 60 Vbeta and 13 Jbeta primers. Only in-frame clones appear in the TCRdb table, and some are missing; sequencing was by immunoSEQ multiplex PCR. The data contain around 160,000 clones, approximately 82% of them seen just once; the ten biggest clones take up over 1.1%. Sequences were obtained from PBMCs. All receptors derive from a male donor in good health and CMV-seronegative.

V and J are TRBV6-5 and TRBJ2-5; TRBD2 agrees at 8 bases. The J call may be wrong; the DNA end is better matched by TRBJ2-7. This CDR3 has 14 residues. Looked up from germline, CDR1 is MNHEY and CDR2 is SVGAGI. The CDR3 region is CASSPGGGSYEQYF. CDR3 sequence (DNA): TGTGCCAGCAGCCCCGGGGGGGGCTCCTACGAGCAGTACTTC.

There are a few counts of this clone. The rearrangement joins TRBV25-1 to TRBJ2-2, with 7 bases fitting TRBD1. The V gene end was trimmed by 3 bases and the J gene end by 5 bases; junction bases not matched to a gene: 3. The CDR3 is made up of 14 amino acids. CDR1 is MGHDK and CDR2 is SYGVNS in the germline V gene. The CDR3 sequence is CASSETGWTGELFF. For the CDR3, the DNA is TGTGCCAGCAGTGAGACAGGGTGGACCGGGGAGCTGTTTTTT.

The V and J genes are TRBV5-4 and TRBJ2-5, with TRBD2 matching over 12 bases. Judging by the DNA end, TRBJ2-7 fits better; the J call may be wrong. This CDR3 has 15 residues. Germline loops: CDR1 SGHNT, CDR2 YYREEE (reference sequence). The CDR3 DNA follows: TGTGCCAGCAGCCAGACTAGCGGGAGCTCCTACGAGCAGTACTTC. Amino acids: CASSQTSGSSYEQYF.

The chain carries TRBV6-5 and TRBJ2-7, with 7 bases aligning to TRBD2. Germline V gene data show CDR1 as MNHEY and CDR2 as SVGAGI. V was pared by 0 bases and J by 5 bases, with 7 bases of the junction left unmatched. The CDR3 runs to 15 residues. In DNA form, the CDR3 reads TGTGCCAGCAGTTACTCGAATCGGGACTACCACGAGCAGTACTTC. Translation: CASSYSNRDYHEQYF.

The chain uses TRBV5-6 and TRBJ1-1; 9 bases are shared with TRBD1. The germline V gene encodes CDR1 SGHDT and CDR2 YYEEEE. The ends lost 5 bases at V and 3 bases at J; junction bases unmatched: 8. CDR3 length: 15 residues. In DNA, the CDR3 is TGTGCCAGCAGTTGGGACAGGGAGGAAGACACTGAAGCTTTCTTT. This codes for CASSWDREEDTEAFF.

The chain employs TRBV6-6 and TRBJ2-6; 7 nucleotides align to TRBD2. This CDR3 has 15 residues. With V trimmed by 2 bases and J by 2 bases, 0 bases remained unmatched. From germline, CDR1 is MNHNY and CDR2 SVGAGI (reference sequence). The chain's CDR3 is CASSYAGAGANVLTF. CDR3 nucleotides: TGTGCCAGCAGTTACGCGGGGGCTGGGGCCAACGTCCTGACTTTC.

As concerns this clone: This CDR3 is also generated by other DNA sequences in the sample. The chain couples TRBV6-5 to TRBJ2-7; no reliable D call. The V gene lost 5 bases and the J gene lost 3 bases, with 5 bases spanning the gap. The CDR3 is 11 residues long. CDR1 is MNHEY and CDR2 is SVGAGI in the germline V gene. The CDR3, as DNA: TGTGCCAGCAGTCCCCTCTACGAGCAGTACTTC. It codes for CASSPLYEQYF.

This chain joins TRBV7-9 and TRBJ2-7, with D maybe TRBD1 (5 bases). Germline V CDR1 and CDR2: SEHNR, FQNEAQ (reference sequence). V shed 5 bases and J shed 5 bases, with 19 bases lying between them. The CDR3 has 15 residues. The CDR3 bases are TGTGCCAGCAGCCCTCTTACCAGGGCCGCGAACGAGCAGTACTTC. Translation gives CASSPLTRAANEQYF.

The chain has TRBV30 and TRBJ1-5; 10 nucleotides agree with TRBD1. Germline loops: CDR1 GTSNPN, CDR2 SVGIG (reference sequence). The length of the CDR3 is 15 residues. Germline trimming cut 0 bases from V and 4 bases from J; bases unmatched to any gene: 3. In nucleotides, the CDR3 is TGTGCCTGGAGTGTAGGACAGGGGGGTAATCAGCCCCAGCATTTT. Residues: CAWSVGQGGNQPQHF.

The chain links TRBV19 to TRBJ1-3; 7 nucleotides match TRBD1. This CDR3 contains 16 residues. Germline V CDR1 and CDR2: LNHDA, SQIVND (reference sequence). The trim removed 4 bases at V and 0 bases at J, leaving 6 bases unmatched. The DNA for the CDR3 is TGTGCCAGTAGTAATGGGGACAGTGTCTCTGGAAACACCATATATTTT. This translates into CASSNGDSVSGNTIYF.

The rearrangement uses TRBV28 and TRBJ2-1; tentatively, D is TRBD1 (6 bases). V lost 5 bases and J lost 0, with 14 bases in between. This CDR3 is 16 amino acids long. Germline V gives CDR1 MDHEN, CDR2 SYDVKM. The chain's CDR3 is CASSPEQGSSYNEQFF. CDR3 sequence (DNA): TGTGCCAGCAGTCCCGAACAGGGTAGCTCCTACAATGAGCAGTTCTTC.

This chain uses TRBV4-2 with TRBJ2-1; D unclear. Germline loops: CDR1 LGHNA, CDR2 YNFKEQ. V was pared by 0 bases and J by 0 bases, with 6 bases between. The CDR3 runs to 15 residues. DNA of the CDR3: TGTGCCAGCAGCCAAGACCGTCGCTCCTACAATGAGCAGTTCTTC. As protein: CASSQDRRSYNEQFF.

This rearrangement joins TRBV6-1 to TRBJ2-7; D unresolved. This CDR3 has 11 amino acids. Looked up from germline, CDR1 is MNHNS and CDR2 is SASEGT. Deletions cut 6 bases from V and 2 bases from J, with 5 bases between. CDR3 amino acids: CASRFTYEQYF. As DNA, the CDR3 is TGTGCCAGCAGATTTACCTACGAGCAGTACTTC.

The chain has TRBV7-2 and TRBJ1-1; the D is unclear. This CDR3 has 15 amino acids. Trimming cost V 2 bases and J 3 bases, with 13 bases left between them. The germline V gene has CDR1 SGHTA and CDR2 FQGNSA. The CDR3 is CASSLPKAGHTEAFF. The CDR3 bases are TGTGCCAGCAGCTTACCTAAAGCAGGTCACACTGAAGCTTTCTTT.

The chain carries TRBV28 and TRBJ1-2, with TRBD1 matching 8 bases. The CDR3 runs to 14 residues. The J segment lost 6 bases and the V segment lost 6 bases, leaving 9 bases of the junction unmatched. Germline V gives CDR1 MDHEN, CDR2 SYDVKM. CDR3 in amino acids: CASRGQGLNHGYTF. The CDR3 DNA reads TGTGCCAGCAGAGGACAGGGATTGAACCATGGCTACACCTTC.

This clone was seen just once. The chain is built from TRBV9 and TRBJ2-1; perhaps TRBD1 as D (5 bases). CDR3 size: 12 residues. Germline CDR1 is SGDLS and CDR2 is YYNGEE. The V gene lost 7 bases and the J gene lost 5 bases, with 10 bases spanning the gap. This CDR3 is CASQGANNEQFF. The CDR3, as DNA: TGTGCCAGCCAAGGGGCTAACAATGAGCAGTTCTTC.